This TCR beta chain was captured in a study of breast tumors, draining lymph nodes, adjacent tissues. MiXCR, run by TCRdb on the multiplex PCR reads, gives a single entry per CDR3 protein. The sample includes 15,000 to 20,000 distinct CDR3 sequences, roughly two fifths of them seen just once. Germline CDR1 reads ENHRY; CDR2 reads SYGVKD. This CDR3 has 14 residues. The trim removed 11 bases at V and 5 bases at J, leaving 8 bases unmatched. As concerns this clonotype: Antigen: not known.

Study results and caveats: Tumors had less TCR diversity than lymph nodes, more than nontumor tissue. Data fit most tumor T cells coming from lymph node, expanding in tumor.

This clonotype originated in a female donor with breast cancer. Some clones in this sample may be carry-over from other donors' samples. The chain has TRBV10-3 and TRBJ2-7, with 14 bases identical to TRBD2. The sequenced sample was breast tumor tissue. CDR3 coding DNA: TGTGCCGGGAGGACTAGCGGGAGGTCCCACGAGCAGTACTTC. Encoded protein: CAGRTSGRSHEQYF.